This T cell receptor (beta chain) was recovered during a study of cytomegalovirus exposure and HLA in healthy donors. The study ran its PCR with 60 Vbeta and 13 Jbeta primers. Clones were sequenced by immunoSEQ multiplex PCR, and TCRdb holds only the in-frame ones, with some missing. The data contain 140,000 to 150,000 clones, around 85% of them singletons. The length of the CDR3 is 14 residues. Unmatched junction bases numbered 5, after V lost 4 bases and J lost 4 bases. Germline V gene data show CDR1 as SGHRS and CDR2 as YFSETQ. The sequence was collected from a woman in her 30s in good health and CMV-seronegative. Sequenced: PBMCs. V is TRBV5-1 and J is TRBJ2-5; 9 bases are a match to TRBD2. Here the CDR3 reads CASSDGGGGETQYF. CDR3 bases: TGCGCCAGCAGCGACGGCGGGGGGGGAGAGACCCAGTACTTC.